This T cell receptor beta chain was identified during a study of T-cell reconstitution after alpha-beta-depleted transplantation in children. Overall study results and limits: Diversity and T-cell counts at one year after transplant derived mostly from new T cells. Where some patients showed high TCRbeta diversity at day 60, it came from recipient T cells and thymic progenitors that had survived. After transplant, at about two months, alpha-beta T cells were reportedly derived from several hundred expanded graft clones.

This clonotype was seen at least ten times. Its target is not known. Trimming at V came to 0 bases and at J to 5 bases, leaving 6 bases not matched to a gene. CDR3 size: 16 residues. Per germline, CDR1 SGHRS and CDR2 YFSETQ. A library of TCRbeta sequences, prepared with unique molecular identifiers, was generated. In TCRdb, the PCR reads were re-called with MiXCR into one record per CDR3 protein. In the table there are under 250,000 distinct CDR3 sequences, about 7% of which are singletons. The TCR was taken from a boy aged 2 to 10 with acute lymphoblastic leukemia, due to receive a stem cell transplant. The sample in question was PBMCs, obtained before TCRalphabeta/CD19-depleted stem cell transplant. V is TRBV5-1 and J is TRBJ2-1; TRBD2 matches at 9 bases. As DNA, the CDR3 is TGCGCCAGCAGCTTGGCCCTATCTAGCGGGAACAATGAGCAGTTCTTC. It codes for CASSLALSSGNNEQFF.